The 5 T cell receptor beta chains in this list originate from one sample, sequenced in a study of T cell changes during pregnancy in multiple sclerosis. Some clones are missing from TCRdb's copy, which holds only in-frame ones; the method was immunoSEQ multiplex PCR. The table records about 72,000 clones, 91% of them present only once. This sample comprised peripheral blood, obtained in the second trimester of pregnancy. Receptor source: a female donor with multiple sclerosis, enrolled in a pregnancy study.

This chain connects TRBV7-9 to TRBJ2-2, with 11 bases that match TRBD1. V lost 4 bases and J lost 4; bases outside the gene matches: 8. The germline V gene has CDR1 SEHNR and CDR2 FQNEAQ (reference sequence). The CDR3 is made up of 17 amino acids. The CDR3 loop is CASSYGLDRGPTGELFF. The CDR3 DNA follows: TGTGCCAGCAGCTATGGACTGGACAGGGGGCCCACCGGGGAGCTGTTTTTT.

The chain is built from TRBV5-8 and TRBJ2-3, with 8 positions matching TRBD2. V was clipped by 4 bases and J by 2 bases; unmatched bases: 9. CDR1 is SGHTS, CDR2 YDEGEE, per germline. The CDR3 sequence is 16 residues long. Here the CDR3 reads CASSPRVAGYTDTQYF. The CDR3 DNA reads TGTGCCAGCAGCCCCCGCGTAGCGGGGTACACAGATACGCAGTATTTT.

CDR3 DNA: TGTGCCAGCAGCTTATTTGGACTAGCGGTGGGCAATGAGCAGTTCTTC. This sequence encodes CASSLFGLAVGNEQFF. The rearrangement links TRBV7-3 to TRBJ2-1, with 10 bases matching TRBD2. The germline V gene encodes CDR1 SGHTA and CDR2 FQGTGA. This CDR3 is 16 amino acids long. V gave up 2 bases and J gave up 6 bases; unmatched junction bases: 7.

This chain's CDR3 is CASSMGTGYGYTF. CDR3 nucleotide sequence: TGTGCCAGTAGTATGGGGACAGGCTATGGCTACACCTTC. The chain links TRBV19 to TRBJ1-2; 8 nucleotides line up with TRBD1. J lost 4 bases, V lost 3 bases, and 1 base had no gene match. CDR1 and CDR2 (germline): LNHDA, SQIVND (reference sequence). The CDR3 contains 13 residues.

The rearrangement joins TRBV7-9 to TRBJ1-1; 8 bases match TRBD1. Germline trimming cut 2 bases from V and 1 base from J; bases unmatched to any gene: 15. The CDR3 is 19 amino acids. Looked up from germline, CDR1 is SEHNR and CDR2 is FQNEAQ (reference sequence). The CDR3 reads CASSLFGRGRILGNTEAFF. The CDR3 region has the DNA TGTGCCAGCAGCTTATTCGGCAGGGGGCGAATCCTTGGGAACACTGAAGCTTTCTTT.